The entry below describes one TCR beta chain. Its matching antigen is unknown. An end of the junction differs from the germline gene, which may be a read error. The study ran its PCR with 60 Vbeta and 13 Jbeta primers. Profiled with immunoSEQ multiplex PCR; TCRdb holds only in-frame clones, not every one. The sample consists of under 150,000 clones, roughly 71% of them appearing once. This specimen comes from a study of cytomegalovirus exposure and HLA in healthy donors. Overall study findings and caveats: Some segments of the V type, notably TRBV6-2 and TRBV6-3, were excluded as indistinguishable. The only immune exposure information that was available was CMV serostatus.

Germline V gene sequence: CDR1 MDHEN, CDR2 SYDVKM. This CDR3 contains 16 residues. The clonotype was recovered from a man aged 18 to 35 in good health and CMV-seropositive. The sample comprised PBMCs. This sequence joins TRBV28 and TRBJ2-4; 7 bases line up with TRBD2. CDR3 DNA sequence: TGTGCCAGCAGCCCGGGAGGATCCGGACTAGGAAGGGGACTTGGCTTC. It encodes CASSPGGSGLGRGLGF.